The 6 T cell receptor beta chains below all came from one sample that was sequenced in a study of identical twins. MiXCR was run by TCRdb on the 5' RACE reads, yielding one entry per CDR3 protein. The sample lists a few hundred thousand distinct CDR3 sequences; about 8.3% were seen once. These records were also assigned to another study, of yellow fever vaccine responses in identical twins.

Source material: CD8+ T cells sorted from blood. These receptors were taken from a woman younger than 30 in good health.

A note on this clonotype: At one end, the junction sequence differs from germline, possibly due to a read error. The V and J genes are TRBV2 and TRBJ2-1, with TRBD2 identical over 8 bases. From germline, CDR1 is SNHLY and CDR2 FYNNEI. This CDR3 has 18 amino acids. In nucleotides, the CDR3 is TGTGCCCGCAGTTCCTCCTCACGCGGACTAGCAAATTACAATGAGCAGTTCTTC. Residues: CARSSSSRGLANYNEQFF.

This clonotype was seen many times. The V gene is TRBV29-1, the J gene TRBJ2-1, with unresolved D. The CDR3 contains 11 residues. V was trimmed by 3 bases and J by 4 bases, leaving 4 bases between them. Germline V lookup: CDR1 SQVTM, CDR2 ANQGSEA. The CDR3 spells CSVEDYNEQFF. CDR3 sequence (DNA): TGCAGCGTTGAGGATTACAATGAGCAGTTCTTC.

This clonotype was observed a few times. The rearrangement joins TRBV9 to TRBJ2-7; the D is unclear. This CDR3 is built from 11 residues. The germline V gene has CDR1 SGDLS and CDR2 YYNGEE. V lost 0 bases and J lost 6, with 4 bases in between. CDR3 sequence (DNA): TGTGCCAGCAGCGTAGGCCTCGAGCAGTACTTC. Its protein is CASSVGLEQYF. The full variable domain, its missing parts supplied by reference TRBV9 and TRBJ2-7, is DSGVTQTPKHLITATGQRVTLRCSPRSGDLSVYWYQQSLDQGLQFLIQYYNGEERAKGNILERFSAQQFPDLHSELNLSSLELGDSALYFCASSVGLEQYFGPGTRLTVT.

The chain couples TRBV9 to TRBJ1-4; possibly TRBD1 for D (5 bases). V gave up 0 bases and J gave up 3 bases, with 12 bases separating them. The CDR3 sequence is 16 residues long. Germline CDR1 reads SGDLS; CDR2 reads YYNGEE. CDR3 sequence: CASSVARGTANEKLFF. The DNA of the CDR3 is TGTGCCAGCAGCGTAGCACGAGGGACTGCTAATGAAAAACTGTTTTTT.

At least ten counts were recorded for this clonotype. V is TRBV3-1 and J is TRBJ2-5, with TRBD2 identical over 8 bases. V shed 4 bases and J 0 bases; nucleotides not matched to a gene: 4. This CDR3 has 15 residues. Germline lookup yields CDR1 LGHDT and CDR2 YNNKEL (reference sequence). The CDR3 is CASSRREDYQETQYF. In DNA, the CDR3 is TGTGCCAGCAGCCGGCGGGAGGACTACCAAGAGACCCAGTACTTC.

In its sample, this clonotype was seen many times. The chain links TRBV18 to TRBJ1-2; a possible D gene is TRBD1 (5 bases). V was shortened by 1 base and J by 4 bases, with 13 bases between the two germline ends. Germline V lookup: CDR1 KGHSH, CDR2 LQKENI. The CDR3 contains 15 residues. CDR3 amino acids: CASSPRETEIYGYTF. Written as DNA, the CDR3 is TGTGCCAGCTCACCACGTGAGACAGAGATCTATGGCTACACCTTC.